This entry lists 18 T cell receptor beta chains sequenced from one sample in a study of blood T cell repertoires in COVID-19. The assay was immunoSEQ multiplex PCR, and TCRdb's table has in-frame clones only and misses some. The profile shows roughly 73,000 clones, more than 90% of them singletons. The sample taken for sequencing was peripheral blood. The receptors derive from a man aged 45-60 years with acute or convalescent COVID-19.

The J gene is TRBJ2-1, the V gene TRBV4-2; 10 nucleotides match TRBD2. The CDR3 contains 17 residues. Unmatched junction bases numbered 5, after V lost 1 base and J lost 2 bases. The germline gives CDR1 LGHNA, CDR2 YNFKEQ. In nucleotides, the CDR3 is TGTGCCAGCAGCCAAGGGGCTAGCGGGAGCCCCTACAATGAGCAGTTCTTC. Its translation: CASSQGASGSPYNEQFF.

The chain uses TRBV6-6 and TRBJ1-1, with TRBD1 identical over 8 bases. Per the germline V gene, CDR1 is MNHNY and CDR2 is SVGAGI (reference sequence). Losses at the gene ends were 6 bases for V and 2 bases for J; bases not matched to a gene: 8. CDR3 length equals 15 residues. The CDR3 spells CASRFQQGANTEAFF. In nucleotides, the CDR3 is TGTGCCAGCAGGTTTCAGCAGGGGGCCAACACTGAAGCTTTCTTT.

CDR3 nucleotide sequence: TGCGCCAGCAGCTTGTGGGGGGGCACTGAAGCTTTCTTT. Protein sequence: CASSLWGGTEAFF. The chain employs TRBV5-1 and TRBJ1-1, with D tentatively TRBD1 (5 bases). V shed 1 base and J shed 4 bases, with 8 bases lying between them. CDR1 is SGHRS, CDR2 YFSETQ, per germline. This CDR3 contains 13 residues.

The chain employs TRBV7-9 and TRBJ1-1; D ambiguous. Germline V gene sequence: CDR1 SEHNR, CDR2 FQNEAQ (reference sequence). CDR3 length equals 14 residues. V shed 3 bases and J shed 0 bases, with 8 bases lying between them. In DNA, the CDR3 is TGTGCCAGCAGCTTCCCCCCCATGAACACTGAAGCTTTCTTT. Translation: CASSFPPMNTEAFF.

The chain links TRBV19 to TRBJ1-1, with 8 bases aligning to TRBD1. The V segment lost 6 bases and the J segment 3 bases; nucleotides outside the gene matches: 9. The CDR3 sequence is 15 residues long. Germline loops: CDR1 LNHDA, CDR2 SQIVND (reference sequence). CDR3 nucleotides: TGTGCCAGTAGGATATCAGGGGGCAGGGACACTGAAGCTTTCTTT. Protein: CASRISGGRDTEAFF.

This sequence joins TRBV2 and TRBJ2-7; TRBD1 matches 7 bases. There are 15 residues in the CDR3. Germline-derived CDR1 and CDR2 are SNHLY and FYNNEI. V trimming: 6 bases; J trimming: 6 bases; junction bases outside the gene matches: 14. CDR3 sequence: CASSLPGQRPTEQYF. The CDR3 DNA reads TGTGCCAGCAGCCTACCGGGACAGAGGCCAACCGAGCAGTACTTC.

The rearrangement links TRBV27 to TRBJ2-2; D is unresolved. The length of the CDR3 is 12 residues. Per the germline V gene, CDR1 is MNHEY and CDR2 is SMNVEV (reference sequence). Trimming took off 0 bases at V and 7 bases at J, with 3 bases between the two ends. In DNA, the CDR3 is TGTGCCAGCAGTTTATCCCGCGGGGAGCTGTTTTTT. It is translated as CASSLSRGELFF.

The V call is TRBV5-1, the J call TRBJ2-2; 15 nucleotides agree with TRBD2. The CDR3 totals 18 residues. Germline V lookup: CDR1 SGHRS, CDR2 YFSETQ. V shed 2 bases, J shed 4 bases, and the junction held 6 bases outside the gene matches. CDR3 nucleotides: TGCGCCAGCAGCTTCCGGGGACTAGCGGGAGGTGGCACCGGGGAGCTGTTTTTT. Translated, it gives CASSFRGLAGGGTGELFF. The variable domain in full, completed from reference TRBV5-1 and TRBJ2-2, reads KAGVTQTPRYLIKTRGQQVTLSCSPISGHRSVSWYQQTPGQGLQFLFEYFSETQRNKGNFPGRFSGRQFSNSRSEMNVSTLELGDSALYLCASSFRGLAGGGTGELFFGEGSRLTVL.

This clone has just one count. The chain has TRBV7-9 and TRBJ2-5; TRBD1 matches 7 bases. Germline V gene lookup returns CDR1 SEHNR and CDR2 FQNEAQ (reference sequence). The J segment lost 0 bases and the V segment lost 2 bases, leaving 9 bases of the junction unmatched. The CDR3 sequence is 17 residues long. CDR3 region: CASSLPPGQLHQETQYF. The CDR3 nucleotides are TGTGCCAGCAGCTTACCCCCGGGACAGCTACACCAAGAGACCCAGTACTTC.

The chain carries TRBV29-1 and TRBJ1-2; D call uncertain. Trimming removed 4 bases from V and 7 bases from J, with 10 bases in between. There are 11 residues in the CDR3. Looked up from germline, CDR1 is SQVTM and CDR2 is ANQGSEA. Here the CDR3 reads CSVGGLLGYTF. CDR3 DNA: TGCAGCGTTGGAGGGCTTCTTGGCTACACCTTC. The full variable domain, its missing parts supplied by reference TRBV29-1 and TRBJ1-2, is SAVISQKPSRDICQRGTSLTIQCQVDSQVTMMFWYRQQPGQSLTLIATANQGSEATYESGFVIDKFPISRPNLTFSTLTVSNMSPEDSSIYLCSVGGLLGYTFGSGTRLTVV.

The count of this clone is one. This chain connects TRBV5-1 to TRBJ1-2, with 10 bases identical to TRBD1. Germline CDR1 and CDR2: SGHRS and YFSETQ. The CDR3 sequence is 19 residues long. V lost 3 bases, J lost 0 bases, and 14 bases stayed unmatched. Written as DNA, the CDR3 is TGCGCCAGCAGCTCCCCGCCGGCGGGACAGGGGACTTCTAACTATGGCTACACCTTC. Amino acids: CASSSPPAGQGTSNYGYTF.

The chain couples TRBV27 to TRBJ2-1; TRBD2 matches at 11 bases. This CDR3 is built from 16 residues. From germline, CDR1 is MNHEY and CDR2 SMNVEV (reference sequence). Germline trimming cut 6 bases from V and 8 bases from J; bases unmatched to any gene: 12. The CDR3 bases are TGTGCCAGCAGCCCGGCCTGGACTAGCGGGTTCGATGAGCAGTTCTTC. Translation: CASSPAWTSGFDEQFF.

V gene TRBV5-1 combines with J gene TRBJ1-6; the match to TRBD1 covers 7 bases. Germline CDR1 and CDR2: SGHRS and YFSETQ. Unmatched junction bases numbered 6, after V lost 4 bases and J lost 5 bases. The CDR3 covers 15 residues. CDR3 amino acids: CASSARDSDNSPLHF. The CDR3 coding sequence is TGCGCCAGCAGCGCCCGGGACAGCGATAATTCACCCCTCCACTTT.

This rearrangement joins TRBV13 to TRBJ2-2; the match to TRBD1 covers 9 bases. V was clipped by 5 bases and J by 4 bases; unmatched bases: 8. This CDR3 comprises 16 residues. Germline V lookup: CDR1 PRHDT, CDR2 FYEKMQ (reference sequence). CDR3 loop: CASSPRDRVRTGELFF. CDR3 in DNA: TGTGCCAGCAGCCCACGGGACAGGGTCCGCACCGGGGAGCTGTTTTTT.

This clone was observed once. CDR3 region: CASSPTGGLNTEAFF. As DNA, the CDR3 is TGTGCCAGCAGTCCCACAGGGGGCCTTAACACTGAAGCTTTCTTT. The chain links TRBV27 to TRBJ1-1; 9 nucleotides agree with TRBD1. From germline, CDR1 is MNHEY and CDR2 SMNVEV (reference sequence). This CDR3 has 15 amino acids. V was clipped by 5 bases and J by 2 bases; unmatched bases: 6.

About this clone: Germline is not matched at one junction end, which may reflect a read error. The genes are TRBV10-1 and TRBJ2-3; D is perhaps TRBD1 (5 bases). This CDR3 is 14 amino acids long. In germline, CDR1 is WNHNN, CDR2 SYGVQD (reference sequence). The CDR3 loop reads CASREWWGSDTQYF. The CDR3 DNA reads TGCGCCAGCAGGGAGTGGTGGGGCTCAGATACGCAGTATTTT.

CDR3 loop: CASSPTSGLYNEQFF. The CDR3 DNA is TGTGCCAGCAGTCCGACTAGCGGGCTGTACAATGAGCAGTTCTTC. J is TRBJ2-1 and V is TRBV6-5, with 10 bases lining up with TRBD2. CDR3 length equals 15 residues. V was clipped by 5 bases and J by 4 bases; unmatched bases: 5. Germline V CDR1 and CDR2: MNHEY, SVGAGI.

This clone came up a few times. The genes are TRBV24-1 and TRBJ2-2, with 11 bases fitting TRBD1. Losses at the gene ends were 5 bases for V and 3 bases for J; bases not matched to a gene: 7. This CDR3 has 17 residues. Germline V gene data show CDR1 as KGHDR and CDR2 as SFDVKD. The CDR3 protein is CATSAPGQGAYTGELFF. In nucleotides, the CDR3 is TGTGCCACCAGTGCCCCAGGACAGGGGGCATACACCGGGGAGCTGTTTTTT.